The source of this TCR beta chain is a study of technical replicates of blood from a handful of donors. Germline CDR1 is ENHRY and CDR2 is SYGVKD. With 5 bases clipped from V and 5 bases from J, the junction kept 3 bases outside the gene matches. The CDR3 is 14 residues long. Data came from immunoSEQ multiplex PCR; TCRdb stores just in-frame clones and leaves some out. This table holds some 30,000 clones, around 90% found once. This TCR came from a human donor in good health. Some clones in this sample may be carry-over from other donors' samples. The sample taken for sequencing was PBMCs. The V call is TRBV10-3, the J call TRBJ2-5, with 12 nucleotides matching TRBD2. CDR3 sequence: CAISRLAGEETQYF. DNA for the CDR3: TGTGCCATCAGTCGACTAGCGGGGGAGGAGACCCAGTACTTC.